Below, one T cell receptor (beta chain) is given with its context. It lacks a known antigen. No base quality information exists; no much larger clone differs at one position. The intended sense of this specimen's treatment or condition label: allogeneic hematopoietic cell transplantation with graft depleted of TCRalphabeta T cells and CD19 B cells. Transplant recipients were children who received TCRalphabeta/CD19-depleted allogeneic hematopoietic cell grafts. The record originates from a study of T-cell reconstitution after alpha-beta-depleted transplantation in children listed by TCRdb under 2016. The study in broad terms: T-cell immune reconstitution after TCRalphabeta/CD19-depleted allogeneic hematopoietic cell transplantation in children was quantitatively tracked in the study by means of TCR repertoire profiling.

The protocol used for the library was PCR. Sequencer: Illumina HiSeq 2500. TCR library preparation used molecular barcoding, with unique molecular identifiers applied to normalize quantification of the TCRbeta repertoire. The public sequencing data were trimmed at Q25 with fastp and processed into clonotypes with MiXCR by TCRdb, which kept only in-frame beta chains. Every CDR3 protein is listed once, alongside the most common genes and DNA of its rows. In this sample the table shows 700,000 to 850,000 distinct CDR3 sequences, 16% of which occur a single time. About 4.6% of the sample is in the top ten clones. V is reduced by 4 bases and J by 3 bases, leaving a spacing of 8 bases between them. The CDR3 runs 12 amino acids, cysteine and phenylalanine included. Of the read, only the CDR3 DNA is kept; its 36 bases are in frame from base 1. The germline V gene yields SGHRS for CDR1 and YFSETQ for CDR2. The research as a whole found: About two months after transplant, the apparently early recovery of alphabetaT-cell counts reportedly depended on just several hundred clones that had expanded rapidly and came from non-depleted graft cells. In some patients, the high TCRbeta diversity seen at day 60 was put down to recipient T cells and intrathymic progenitors that had survived conditioning. Over the following months the frequencies of hyperexpanded clones went down, and after one year T-cell counts and TCRbeta diversity were mostly credited to newly produced T cells.

The sample was PBMCs, mostly from graft donor cells, taken 360 days after TCRalphabeta/CD19-depleted stem cell transplant. The rearranged segments are TRBV5-1 and TRBJ2-7; no confident D gene assignment can be made. The clonotype was recovered from a male patient between 5 and 17 years old who had a stem cell transplant for acute lymphoblastic leukemia, so the T cells may come from the graft donor. The CDR3 protein: CASSHDNYEQYF. The bases read TGCGCCAGCAGCCACGACAACTACGAGCAGTACTTC.